This TCR beta chain was recorded in a study of cytomegalovirus exposure and HLA in healthy donors. Study overall: A prior analysis found 100 million to 140 million unique TCR beta sequences from some 190 million T cells. Overall study results and limits: Evidence from a later analysis indicated that most CMV-associated TCR beta chains looked HLA-restricted.

The table lists this clone with a few counts. Its antigen is not known. This PCR relied on a set of 60 Vbeta primers and 13 Jbeta primers. Clones were read by immunoSEQ multiplex PCR, and TCRdb kept only the in-frame ones, dropping some. Of about 120,000 clones listed, over 50% are singletons. The CDR3 totals 15 residues. The V and J ends lost 3 bases and 0 bases, in that order; junction bases with no gene match: 2. Germline V gene data show CDR1 as SGHRS and CDR2 as YFSETQ. The J gene is TRBJ2-3, the V gene TRBV5-1; 9 nucleotides line up with TRBD2. The TCR sequence derives from a woman between 35 and 50 years old in good health and CMV-seropositive. Sequenced: PBMCs. DNA of the CDR3: TGCGCCAGCAGCTCGACTAGCGGAAGCACAGATACGCAGTATTTT. Translated, it gives CASSSTSGSTDTQYF.